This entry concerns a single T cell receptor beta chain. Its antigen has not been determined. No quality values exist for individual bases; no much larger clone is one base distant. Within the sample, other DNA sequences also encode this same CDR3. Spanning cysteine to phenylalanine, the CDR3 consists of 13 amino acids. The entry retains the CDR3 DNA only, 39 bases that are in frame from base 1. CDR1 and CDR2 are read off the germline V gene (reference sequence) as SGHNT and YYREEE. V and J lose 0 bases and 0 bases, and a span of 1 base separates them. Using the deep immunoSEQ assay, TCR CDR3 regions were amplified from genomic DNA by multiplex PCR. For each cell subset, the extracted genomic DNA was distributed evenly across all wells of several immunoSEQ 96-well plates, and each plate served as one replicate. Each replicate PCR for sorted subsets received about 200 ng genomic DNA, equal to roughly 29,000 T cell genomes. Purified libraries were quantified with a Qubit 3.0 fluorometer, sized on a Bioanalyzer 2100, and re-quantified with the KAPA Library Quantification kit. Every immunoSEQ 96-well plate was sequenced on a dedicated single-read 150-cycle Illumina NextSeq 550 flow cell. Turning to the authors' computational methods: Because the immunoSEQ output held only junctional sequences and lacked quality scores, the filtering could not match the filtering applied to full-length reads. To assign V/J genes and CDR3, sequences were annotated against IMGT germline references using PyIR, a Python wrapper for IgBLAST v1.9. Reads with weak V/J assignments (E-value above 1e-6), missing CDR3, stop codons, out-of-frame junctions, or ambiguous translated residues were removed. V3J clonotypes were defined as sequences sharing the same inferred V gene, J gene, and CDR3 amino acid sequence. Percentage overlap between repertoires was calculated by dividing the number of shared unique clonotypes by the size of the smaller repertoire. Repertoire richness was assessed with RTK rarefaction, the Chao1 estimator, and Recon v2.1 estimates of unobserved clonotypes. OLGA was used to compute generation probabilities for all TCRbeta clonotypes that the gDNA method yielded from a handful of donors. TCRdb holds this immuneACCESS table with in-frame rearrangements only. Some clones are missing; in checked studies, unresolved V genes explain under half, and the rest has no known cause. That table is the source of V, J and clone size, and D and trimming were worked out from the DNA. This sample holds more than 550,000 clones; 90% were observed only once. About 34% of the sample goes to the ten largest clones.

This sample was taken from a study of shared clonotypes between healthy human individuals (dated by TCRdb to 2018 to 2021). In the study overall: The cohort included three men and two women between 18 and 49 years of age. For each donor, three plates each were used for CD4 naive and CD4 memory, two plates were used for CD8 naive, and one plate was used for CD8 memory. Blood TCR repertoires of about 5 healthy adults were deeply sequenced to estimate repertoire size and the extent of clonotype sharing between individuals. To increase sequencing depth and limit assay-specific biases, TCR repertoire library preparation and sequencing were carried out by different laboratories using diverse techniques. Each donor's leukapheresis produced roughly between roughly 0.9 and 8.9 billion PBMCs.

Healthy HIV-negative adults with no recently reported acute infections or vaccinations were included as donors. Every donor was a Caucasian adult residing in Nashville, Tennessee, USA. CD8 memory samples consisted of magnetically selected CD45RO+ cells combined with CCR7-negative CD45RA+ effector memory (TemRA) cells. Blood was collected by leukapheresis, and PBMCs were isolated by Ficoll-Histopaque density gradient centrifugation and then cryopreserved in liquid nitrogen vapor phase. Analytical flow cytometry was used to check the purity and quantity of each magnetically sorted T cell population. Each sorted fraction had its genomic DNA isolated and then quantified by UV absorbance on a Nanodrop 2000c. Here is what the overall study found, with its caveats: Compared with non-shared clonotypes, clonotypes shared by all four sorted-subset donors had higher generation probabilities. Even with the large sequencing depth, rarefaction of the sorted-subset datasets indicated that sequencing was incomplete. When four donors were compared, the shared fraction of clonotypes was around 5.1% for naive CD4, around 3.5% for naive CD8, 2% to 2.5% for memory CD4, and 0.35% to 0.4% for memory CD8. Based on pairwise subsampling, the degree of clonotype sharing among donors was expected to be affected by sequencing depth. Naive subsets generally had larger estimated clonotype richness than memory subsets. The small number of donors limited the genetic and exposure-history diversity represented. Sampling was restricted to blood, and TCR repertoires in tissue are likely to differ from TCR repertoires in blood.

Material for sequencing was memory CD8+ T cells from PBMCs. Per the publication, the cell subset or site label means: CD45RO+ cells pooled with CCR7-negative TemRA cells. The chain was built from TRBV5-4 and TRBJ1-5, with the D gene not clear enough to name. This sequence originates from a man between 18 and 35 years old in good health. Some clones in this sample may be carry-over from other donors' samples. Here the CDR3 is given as CASSLGSNQPQHF. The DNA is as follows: TGTGCCAGCAGCTTGGGTAGCAATCAGCCCCAGCATTTT.